This entry describes one T cell receptor (beta chain). Ten or more counts support this clone. Its antigen target is currently unknown. No qualities accompany the bases; no much larger clone lies one base away. Other DNA sequences in this specimen translate into the identical CDR3. This specimen comes from a study of shared clonotypes between healthy human individuals (dated by TCRdb to about 2020). Context from the whole study: The cohort comprised a couple of women and a few men aged 18 to 49 years. Blood TCR repertoires of a handful of healthy adults were deeply sequenced to estimate repertoire size and the extent of clonotype sharing between individuals. Different laboratories and diverse techniques were used to prepare libraries and sequence TCR repertoires, to increase sequencing depth and limit assay-specific biases. Between about 0.8 and 9.5 billion PBMCs per donor were obtained by leukapheresis.

Summary of the overall study and its limitations: Because the study included a small number of donors, the genetic and exposure-history diversity represented was limited. Pairwise subsampling indicated that sequencing depth was expected to affect the degree of clonotype sharing among donors. Sampling was restricted to blood, and TCR repertoires in tissue are likely to differ from TCR repertoires in blood.

Healthy HIV-negative adults with no recently reported acute infections or vaccinations were included as donors. All donors were Caucasian adults living in Nashville, Tennessee, USA. For unsorted samples, tens of millions of PBMCs were counted, and genomic DNA was extracted using the QIAamp DNA Blood Mini kit. Blood was obtained by leukapheresis, after which PBMCs were separated by Ficoll-Histopaque density gradient centrifugation and cryopreserved in liquid nitrogen vapor phase. V loses 5 bases, J loses 9 bases, and the germline ends lie 16 bases apart. The germline V gene gives CDR1 as SGHTA and CDR2 as FQGNSA. The cysteine opens and the phenylalanine closes a CDR3 of 13 amino acids. Only the CDR3 portion is preserved as DNA: 39 bases, with reading frame beginning at the first base. Using the deep immunoSEQ assay, TCR CDR3 regions were amplified from genomic DNA by multiplex PCR. Genomic DNA extracted from each cell subset was distributed evenly over all wells of several immunoSEQ 96-well plates, and each plate served as one replicate. For unsorted PBMC, 300 to 350 ng genomic DNA, equal to 32,000 or so T cell genomes, was loaded into each replicate PCR. Unsorted PBMC genomic DNA was sequenced across ten immunoSEQ deep assay plates. Purified libraries were quantified with a Qubit 3.0 fluorometer, sized on a Bioanalyzer 2100, and re-quantified with the KAPA Library Quantification kit. Every immunoSEQ 96-well plate was sequenced on a dedicated single-read 150-cycle Illumina NextSeq 550 flow cell. Per the original workflow: Because only junctional sequences without quality scores were contained in the immunoSEQ output, filtering matching that applied to full-length reads could not be performed. Sequences were annotated with PyIR, a Python wrapper for IgBLAST v1.9, using IMGT germline references to assign V/J genes and CDR3. Reads were filtered out if the reads had weak V/J assignments (E-value above 1e-6), no CDR3, stop codons, out-of-frame junctions, or ambiguous translated residues. A V3J clonotype was defined by an identical inferred V gene, J gene, and CDR3 amino acid sequence. The percentage overlap between two repertoires was calculated by dividing the number of shared unique clonotypes by the size of the smaller repertoire. Richness of each repertoire was evaluated using RTK rarefaction, the Chao1 estimator, and Recon v2.1 estimates of unobserved clonotypes. Held by TCRdb, this immuneACCESS table contains in-frame sequences only and omits some clones. Under half of the omission traces to an unresolved V gene where checked; the cause of the rest is unknown. For V, J and clone size, that table is used; D and trimming come from the DNA. In all, the sample holds 450,000 to 600,000 clones, and less than 80% of those were seen once. The top ten clonotypes cover about 12% of the sample.

This receptor was identified in a woman aged 40 to 50 in good health. Some clones in this sample may be carry-over from other donors' samples. Input material: PBMCs. The chain joins TRBV7-2 to TRBJ2-5; the D gene is tentatively TRBD1 or TRBD2, each matching 5 bases. The DNA reads TGTGCCAGCAGCGAGGGGATACTTACGGCCCAGTACTTC. This is translated as CASSEGILTAQYF.